Only a few counts were recorded for the clone carrying this T cell receptor beta chain. Its matching antigen is unknown. CDR1 and CDR2 from the germline V gene are SGHTA and FQGNSA. The trim removed 3 bases at V and 4 bases at J, leaving 4 bases unmatched. The CDR3 has 15 amino acids. These data come from a study of CD8+ T cells in alopecia areata. Study-wide points: How baseline CD8+ expansion relates to response remains uncertain (there was one nonresponder).

RNA was extracted and reverse transcribed into cDNA as the sequencing template. The protocol was immunoSEQ multiplex PCR, while the TCRdb copy is restricted to in-frame clones and leaves out a portion. The sample lists about 200,000 clones; roughly two fifths were seen once. Treatment indicated: oral pan-JAK inhibitor, 5-10 mg twice daily. Material: CD4+ T cells sorted from blood, obtained between weeks 30 and 35, from a patient treated with tofacitinib. The chain has TRBV7-2 and TRBJ1-2, with TRBD1 matching over 11 bases. The TCR originated in a human donor with alopecia areata. The CDR3, as DNA: TGTGCCAGCAGCTTTTCTGGACAGGGGGCCTATGGCTACACCTTC. This encodes CASSFSGQGAYGYTF.